A selection of T cell receptor beta chains follows, all from one sample in a study of blood T cells in healthy people across ages. One entry per CDR3 protein results from TCRdb running MiXCR on the 5' RACE reads. The table includes under 750,000 distinct CDR3 sequences, around half detected once. Sequencing was carried out using blood. Every receptor here comes from a man of 80 years or more in good health. Each CDR3 is given with its conserved first and last residue. The order of the fields is V gene, CDR3 protein.

>TRBV27
CASRTSGRASDTQYF
>TRBV23-1
CASSHNKNRGLQETQYF
>TRBV4-2
CASSPSRGSGANVLTF
>TRBV5-1
CASSPQPGAGGTYNEQFF
>TRBV5-3
CARSVRTSAIYEQYF
>TRBV20-1
CSARDRRGSNQPQHF
>TRBV27
CASSSPTSSLGTDTQYF
>TRBV10-1
CASSEKGVGDTQYF
>TRBV7-2
CASSLPVLETQYF
>TRBV5-1
CASSLRQGSYGYTF
>TRBV5-1
CASSWTQYNEQFF
>TRBV6-2/TRBV6-3
CAGSYIELGTCGTHEQFF
>TRBV11-2
CASRIPGRVLSYNEQFF
>TRBV10-3
CAIKNPQETQYF
>TRBV5-1
CASSLDPGFEQFF